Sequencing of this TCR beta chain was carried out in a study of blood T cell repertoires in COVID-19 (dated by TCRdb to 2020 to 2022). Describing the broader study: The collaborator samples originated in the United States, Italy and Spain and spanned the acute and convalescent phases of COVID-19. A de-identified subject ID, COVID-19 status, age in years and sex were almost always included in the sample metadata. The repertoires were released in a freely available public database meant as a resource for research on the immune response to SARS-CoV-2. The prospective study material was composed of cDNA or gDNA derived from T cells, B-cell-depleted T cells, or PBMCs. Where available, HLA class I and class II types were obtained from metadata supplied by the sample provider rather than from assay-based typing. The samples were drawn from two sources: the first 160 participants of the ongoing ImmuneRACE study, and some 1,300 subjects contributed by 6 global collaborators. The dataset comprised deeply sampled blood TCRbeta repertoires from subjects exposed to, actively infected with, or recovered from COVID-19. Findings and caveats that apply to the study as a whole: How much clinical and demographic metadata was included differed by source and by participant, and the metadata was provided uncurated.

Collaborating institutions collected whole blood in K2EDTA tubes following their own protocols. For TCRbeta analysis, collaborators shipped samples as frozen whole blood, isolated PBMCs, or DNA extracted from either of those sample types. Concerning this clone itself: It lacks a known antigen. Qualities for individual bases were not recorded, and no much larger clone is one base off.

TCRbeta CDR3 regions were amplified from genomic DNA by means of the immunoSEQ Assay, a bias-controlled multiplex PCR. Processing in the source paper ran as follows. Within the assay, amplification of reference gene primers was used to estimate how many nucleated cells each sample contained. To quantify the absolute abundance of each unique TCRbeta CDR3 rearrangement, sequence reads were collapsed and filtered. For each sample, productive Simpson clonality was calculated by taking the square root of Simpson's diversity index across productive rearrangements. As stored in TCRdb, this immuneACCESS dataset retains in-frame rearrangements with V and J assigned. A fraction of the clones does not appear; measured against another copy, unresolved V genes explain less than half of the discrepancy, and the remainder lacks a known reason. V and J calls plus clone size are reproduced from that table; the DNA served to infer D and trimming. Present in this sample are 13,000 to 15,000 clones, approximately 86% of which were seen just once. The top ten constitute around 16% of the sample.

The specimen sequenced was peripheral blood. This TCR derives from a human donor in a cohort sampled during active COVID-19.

In nucleotide form, the sequence is TGTGCCAGCAGCTTAGTGGGCAGCTCCTATAATTCACCCCTCCACTTT. Translated, this is CASSLVGSSYNSPLHF. The receptor chain draws on TRBV11-2 and TRBJ1-6, with the D gene not confidently named. The germline V gene yields SGHAT for CDR1 and FQNNGV for CDR2. V loses 1 base of germline sequence and J loses 0 bases, and the interval between the two ends is 7 bases. From cysteine to phenylalanine, the CDR3 is 16 amino acids long. Only the CDR3 DNA is retained, 48 bases long and in frame from the first base.